A single T cell receptor beta chain is shown here with its context. TCR beta CDR3 region amplification was performed from RNA transcripts. During a first-round RT-PCR of the TCR CDR3, the HTBI primer set was used. In TCRdb, the multiplex PCR reads were re-called with MiXCR into one record per CDR3 protein. This table holds under 400,000 distinct CDR3 sequences, over 12% found once. This record comes from a study of T cells in Graves' hyperthyroidism and ophthalmopathy. CDR3 size: 14 residues. CDR1 is DFQATT, CDR2 SNEGSKA, per germline (reference sequence). The V gene lost 0 bases and the J gene lost 1 base, with 9 bases spanning the gap.

The sample consisted of blood. The clonotype was recovered from a woman aged 60 to 75 with Graves' ophthalmopathy. The chain employs TRBV20-1 and TRBJ1-1; D is undetermined. CDR3 nucleotide sequence: TGCAGTGCTAGAGACCTTAGACGGAACACTGAAGCTTTCTTT. Protein sequence: CSARDLRRNTEAFF.